This TCR beta chain derives from a study of cytomegalovirus exposure and HLA in healthy donors. Findings and caveats of the study: Reportedly, a later analysis found an Asian-associated ancestry cluster had fewer N-insertions than the roughly 700-donor mean.

PCR used 60 Vbeta primers and 13 Jbeta primers. The repertoire was sequenced with immunoSEQ multiplex PCR; TCRdb's copy has only in-frame clones and lacks some. Of over 200,000 clones listed, 85% to 90% are singletons. The CDR3 contains 15 residues. Trimming took off 1 base at V and 2 bases at J, with 12 bases between the two ends. Germline values: CDR1 SGHNT, CDR2 YYREEE (reference sequence). A single count supports this clone. Its target is not known. The origin of this receptor is a human donor in good health. The specimen sequenced was PBMCs. This chain links TRBV5-4 with TRBJ1-1, with D possibly TRBD1 on 5 matching bases. CDR3 in DNA: TGTGCCAGCAGCTTGTACGGGGGGTTAAACACTGAAGCTTTCTTT. The encoded protein is CASSLYGGLNTEAFF.